Below, 26 T cell receptor beta chains from the same sample are listed, as sequenced in a study of spatial heterogeneity in lung cancer. Time point: sample taken at primary tumor resection. MiXCR, run by TCRdb on the 5' RACE reads, gives a single entry per CDR3 protein. Here the sample spans 30,000 to 40,000 distinct CDR3 sequences, 5% to 5.5% being singletons. The sequencing used PBMCs, collected at surgery. Every receptor here comes from a female donor with early-stage non-small cell lung cancer.

This clonotype has at least ten counts. V usage is TRBV11-2 and J usage is TRBJ2-6; tentative D call: TRBD1 (5 bases). Germline V lookup: CDR1 SGHAT, CDR2 FQNNGV. This CDR3 is built from 12 residues. V was shortened by 6 bases and J by 12 bases, with 12 bases between the two germline ends. The CDR3 region is CASSPGNAVLTF. In DNA, the CDR3 is TGTGCCAGCAGTCCAGGGAACGCCGTCCTGACTTTC.

This clonotype was observed a few times. This chain links TRBV30 with TRBJ1-1; 8 positions match TRBD1. J lost 1 base, V lost 2 bases, and 12 bases had no gene match. This CDR3 contains 17 residues. Germline CDR1 and CDR2: GTSNPN and SVGIG (reference sequence). Here the CDR3 reads CAWSPTRGTGTNTEAFF. CDR3 sequence (DNA): TGTGCCTGGAGTCCCACCCGCGGGACAGGCACGAACACTGAAGCTTTCTTT.

CDR3 DNA: TGTGCCAGCAGGGGGACTAGCGGGCCCCGAGGGCAGTTCTTC. Translation gives CASRGTSGPRGQFF. The chain links TRBV12-3 or TRBV12-4 to TRBJ2-1, with 12 nucleotides matching TRBD2. The junction had 9 bases not matched to a gene; V was cut back by 6 bases and J by 12 bases. The length of the CDR3 is 14 residues.

Ten or more counts support this clonotype. This chain uses TRBV29-1 with TRBJ2-7; D gene unclear. With 4 bases removed from V and 3 bases from J, the gap between germline ends came to 10 bases. The germline CDR1 and CDR2 sequences are SQVTM and ANQGSEA. There are 12 residues in the CDR3. CDR3 bases: TGCAGCGTTGCCGAGGATTTCTACGAGCAGTACTTC. Encoded protein: CSVAEDFYEQYF.

The rearrangement joins TRBV6-2 or TRBV6-3 to TRBJ2-7; either TRBD1 or TRBD2 may supply D (5 bases each). Trimming took off 7 bases at V and 2 bases at J, with 12 bases between the two ends. Germline CDR1 reads MNHEY; CDR2 reads SVGEGT. The CDR3 covers 13 residues. As DNA, the CDR3 is TGTGCCAGCAAACAGGACTCAACCTACGAGCAGTACTTC. Protein sequence: CASKQDSTYEQYF.

This clonotype was found a few times. The V and J genes are TRBV24-1 and TRBJ1-2, with D hard to call. Trimming shortened V by 3 bases and J by 7 bases, and 5 bases separated the two germline ends. CDR1 and CDR2 (germline): KGHDR, SFDVKD. The CDR3 totals 11 residues. The CDR3 spells CATSDPLGYTF. The CDR3 bases are TGTGCCACCAGTGATCCCCTTGGCTACACCTTC.

V is TRBV6-5 and J is TRBJ1-6, with 9 bases that match TRBD1. Germline CDR1 reads MNHEY; CDR2 reads SVGAGI. The trim removed 9 bases at V and 8 bases at J, leaving 8 bases unmatched. This CDR3 is 14 amino acids long. The CDR3 loop reads CASLGDREDSPLHF. In DNA, the CDR3 is TGTGCCAGTTTGGGGGACAGGGAGGATTCACCCCTCCACTTT.

This clonotype counts as medium-sized. This chain connects TRBV5-1 to TRBJ2-7, with a weak D call TRBD1 (5 bases). The V gene lost 1 base and the J gene lost 6 bases, with 8 bases spanning the gap. Per germline, CDR1 SGHRS and CDR2 YFSETQ. This CDR3 contains 12 residues. The CDR3 nucleotides are TGCGCCAGCAGCTTGAAAGGGGTCGAGCAGTACTTC. Translated, it gives CASSLKGVEQYF.

Sample share makes this clonotype medium-sized. The chain couples TRBV5-1 to TRBJ2-2, with 8 nucleotides matching TRBD1. CDR1 and CDR2 from the germline V gene are SGHRS and YFSETQ. The CDR3 runs 14 residues. Trimming took 9 bases from V and 0 from J; bases not matched to a gene: 4. The CDR3 DNA reads TGCGCCACCCGGACAGGGCCGAACACCGGGGAGCTGTTTTTT. The encoded protein is CATRTGPNTGELFF.

In its sample, this clonotype was seen many times. The chain uses TRBV21-1 and TRBJ1-1. TRBV21-1 is shown as a pseudogene. The CDR3 consists of 17 residues. The CDR3 DNA reads TGTGCCAGCAGGAGACAAAAACTACTGAGACTGAACACTGAAGCTTTCTTT. It is translated as CASRRQKLLRLNTEAFF.

J is TRBJ1-4 and V is TRBV7-6; D possibly corresponds to TRBD1 (6 bases). Germline V gene lookup returns CDR1 SGHVS and CDR2 FNYEAQ. V lost 6 bases and J lost 8, with 19 bases in between. The CDR3 is made up of 15 amino acids. The CDR3 protein is CASSPSGGLGEKLFF. CDR3 DNA sequence: TGTGCCAGCAGTCCATCCGGGGGGCTGGGAGAAAAACTGTTTTTT.

V usage is TRBV7-9 and J usage is TRBJ1-6; 10 bases are a match to TRBD1. The CDR3 contains 19 residues. Per the germline V gene, CDR1 is SEHNR and CDR2 is FQNEAQ (reference sequence). Unmatched junction bases numbered 16, after V lost 4 bases and J lost 7 bases. DNA of the CDR3: TGTGCCAGCAGCTACGACACACTTGGGCTGGACAGGGGGAATTCACCCCTCCACTTT. This translates into CASSYDTLGLDRGNSPLHF. Full variable domain (missing parts from reference TRBV7-9 and TRBJ1-6): DTGVSQNPRHKITKRGQNVTFRCDPISEHNRLYWYRQTLGQGPEFLTYFQNEAQLEKSRLLSDRFSAERPKGSFSTLEIQRTEQGDSAMYLCASSYDTLGLDRGNSPLHFGNGTRLTVT.

By sample share, this clonotype is medium-sized. CDR3: CSASPGTGGNQPQHF. The CDR3 region has the DNA TGCAGTGCTAGTCCGGGGACAGGGGGCAATCAGCCCCAGCATTTT. The genes are TRBV20-1 and TRBJ1-5; 10 bases line up with TRBD1. CDR3 length: 15 amino acids. J was trimmed by 2 bases and V by 3 bases; bases with no gene match: 4. The germline V gene has CDR1 DFQATT and CDR2 SNEGSKA (reference sequence).

This clonotype was counted many times. The rearrangement joins TRBV9 to TRBJ2-1; D may be TRBD1 (5 bases). The CDR3 totals 15 residues. Trimming pared 1 base from V and 3 bases from J, leaving 11 bases between. Germline V gives CDR1 SGDLS, CDR2 YYNGEE. The CDR3 coding sequence is TGTGCCAGCAGCGTAAAAGGGGCAGGCTACAATGAGCAGTTCTTC. This gives the protein CASSVKGAGYNEQFF.

This clonotype has a count of ten or more. The rearrangement joins TRBV4-2 to TRBJ2-7; D gene unclear. Germline CDR1 is LGHNA and CDR2 is YNFKEQ. This CDR3 comprises 13 residues. The ends were cut back, 3 bases at V and 0 bases at J, with 6 bases in the middle. The CDR3 protein is CASSQTDSYEQYF. The CDR3 DNA sequence: TGTGCCAGCAGCCAGACGGACTCCTACGAGCAGTACTTC.

This chain connects TRBV4-3 to TRBJ1-1; D remains ambiguous. Germline CDR1 and CDR2: LGHNA and YSLEER. There are 15 residues in the CDR3. Trimming took 0 bases from V and 1 from J, leaving 9 bases between them. The CDR3 coding sequence is TGCGCCAGCAGCCAAGATGGATCGGGGAACACTGAAGCTTTCTTT. It yields the protein CASSQDGSGNTEAFF.

The sample holds a few counts of this clonotype. The chain employs TRBV6-5 and TRBJ1-6; 8 positions agree with TRBD1. Trimming removed 5 bases from V and 9 bases from J; junction bases left unmatched: 3. The CDR3 has 13 amino acids. CDR1 and CDR2 (germline): MNHEY, SVGAGI. This chain's CDR3 is CASSPTGASPLHF. The CDR3, as DNA: TGTGCCAGCAGTCCGACAGGGGCTTCACCCCTCCACTTT.

Many counts were recorded for this clonotype. CDR3 loop: CASSSGVGYNEQFF. The CDR3 DNA reads TGTGCCAGCAGCTCAGGGGTGGGCTACAATGAGCAGTTCTTC. The rearrangement uses TRBV11-2 and TRBJ2-1; D is possibly TRBD1 (6 bases). V lost 4 bases and J 3 bases, leaving 10 bases between the germline ends. The CDR3 runs 14 residues. Germline loops: CDR1 SGHAT, CDR2 FQNNGV.

Comments on this clonotype: This may arise from a read error, as a much more abundant clone is one base away. This chain links TRBV5-6 with TRBJ2-5; a weak D match, TRBD1 (5 bases). Germline CDR1 and CDR2: SGHDT and YYEEEE. CDR3 length equals 15 residues. CDR3 protein: CASSLAGIGQETKYF. The CDR3 DNA follows: TGTGCCAGCAGCTTGGCAGGGATAGGTCAAGAGACCAAGTACTTC.

This clonotype occurred many times. V gene TRBV12-3 or TRBV12-4 combines with J gene TRBJ2-2, with TRBD2 as a possible D gene (6 bases). The CDR3 is 13 amino acids. V lost 6 bases to trimming and J lost 6 bases, with 11 bases between them. The CDR3 DNA reads TGTGCCAGCAGACCCACGGGGGCCGGGGAGCTGTTTTTT. Its translation: CASRPTGAGELFF.

There are many counts of this clonotype. This chain uses TRBV4-1 with TRBJ2-5; D tentatively reads TRBD1 or TRBD2 (5 bases each). Trimming removed 0 bases from V and 5 bases from J, with 16 bases in between. Germline V lookup: CDR1 MGHRA, CDR2 YSYEKL. This CDR3 is 16 amino acids long. The CDR3 sequence is CASSQEGTPVVETQYF. In DNA form, the CDR3 reads TGCGCCAGCAGCCAAGAAGGGACCCCGGTGGTGGAGACCCAGTACTTC.

This clonotype was picked up a small number of times. The chain uses TRBV24-1 and TRBJ2-1; D gene ambiguous. Germline loops: CDR1 KGHDR, CDR2 SFDVKD. Trimming removed 5 bases from V and 3 bases from J, with 10 bases in between. The CDR3 sequence is 14 residues long. The CDR3 coding sequence is TGTGCCACCAGTGGATCCCCGGACTACAATGAGCAGTTCTTC. Translation: CATSGSPDYNEQFF.

There are a few counts of this clonotype. This may come from a read error, since a much larger clone is one base off. This rearrangement joins TRBV20-1 to TRBJ2-3; no firm D call. Germline CDR1 is DFQATT and CDR2 is SNEGSKA (reference sequence). Deletions cut 0 bases from V and 6 bases from J, with 16 bases between. The CDR3 length is 15 residues. CDR3 DNA: TGCAGTGCTAGAGAATGGTACAACATACCGGATACGCAGTATTTT. Amino acids: CSAREWYNIPDTQYF.

This clonotype was seen once. This sequence joins TRBV4-1 and TRBJ1-1; no definite D call. The CDR3 spans 14 residues. V shed 0 bases and J shed 13 bases, with 18 bases lying between them. The germline V gene has CDR1 MGHRA and CDR2 YSYEKL. The CDR3: CASSQETPGVGGFF. The CDR3 bases are TGCGCCAGCAGCCAAGAAACCCCTGGGGTGGGAGGTTTCTTT.

This clonotype was seen ten or more times. CDR3: CASSIGTGRTDTQYF. CDR3 coding DNA: TGTGCCAGCAGCATCGGGACAGGCCGCACAGATACGCAGTATTTT. The chain has TRBV9 and TRBJ2-3, with 8 bases aligning to TRBD1. J was trimmed by 1 base and V by 4 bases; bases with no gene match: 5. The CDR3 length is 15 residues. The germline gives CDR1 SGDLS, CDR2 YYNGEE.

The chain is built from TRBV27 and TRBJ1-5, with D unresolved. Germline V gene sequence: CDR1 MNHEY, CDR2 SMNVEV (reference sequence). The CDR3 has 14 residues. Trimming removed 6 bases from V and 0 bases from J, with 9 bases in between. CDR3 amino acids: CASSVTGSNQPQHF. The DNA for the CDR3 is TGTGCCAGCAGCGTAACGGGTAGCAATCAGCCCCAGCATTTT.